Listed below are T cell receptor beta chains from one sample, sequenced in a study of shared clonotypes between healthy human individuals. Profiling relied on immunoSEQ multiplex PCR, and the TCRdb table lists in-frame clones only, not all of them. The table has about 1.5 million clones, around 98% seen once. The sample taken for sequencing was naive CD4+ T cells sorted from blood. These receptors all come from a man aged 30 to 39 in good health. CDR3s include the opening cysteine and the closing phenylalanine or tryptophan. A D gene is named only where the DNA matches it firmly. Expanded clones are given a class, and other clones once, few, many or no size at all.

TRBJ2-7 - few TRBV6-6 TGTGCCAGCAGCCAACTTTACGAGCAGTACTTC CASSQLYEQYF
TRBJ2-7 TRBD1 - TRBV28 TGTGCCAGCACCCGGACAGGGGGCTACTACGAGCAGTACTTC CASTRTGGYYEQYF
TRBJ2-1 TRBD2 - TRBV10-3 TGTGCCATCAGTGAGTCGATCGCGGGGAGGGGCGTCAATGAGCAGTTCTTC CAISESIAGRGVNEQFF
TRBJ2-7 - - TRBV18 TGTGCCAGCTCACCGGGGGGCAGTGGATCCTACGAGCAGTACTTC CASSPGGSGSYEQYF
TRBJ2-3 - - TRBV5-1 TGCGCCAGCAGCCTAGGGACCGTCGGAGATACGCAGTATTTT CASSLGTVGDTQYF
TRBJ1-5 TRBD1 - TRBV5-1 TGCGCCAGCAGCTTGCTACCGGGACAGGGGGCCAATCAGCCCCAGCATTTT CASSLLPGQGANQPQHF
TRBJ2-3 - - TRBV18 TGTGCCAGCGCAAATCTAGGAACAGATACGCAGTATTTT CASANLGTDTQYF
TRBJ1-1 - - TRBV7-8 TGTGCCAGCAGCTCCCGTTCTGAAGCTTTCTTT CASSSRSEAFF
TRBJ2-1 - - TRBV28 TGTGCCAGCACCCGACTCAGGGCGAGGTCCGATGAGCAGTTCTTC CASTRLRARSDEQFF
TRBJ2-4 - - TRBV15 TGTGCCACCAGCAGAGGGAGACAGCAGTTAGCCAAAAACATTCAGTACTTC CATSRGRQQLAKNIQYF
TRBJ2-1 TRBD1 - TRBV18 TGTGCCAGCTCACCAGAGGACAGGGCGATCGGCAATGAGCAGTTCTTC CASSPEDRAIGNEQFF
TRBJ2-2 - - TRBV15 TGTGCCACCAGCAGAGTCGGCGGGGCGGTCACCGGGGAGCTGTTTTTT CATSRVGGAVTGELFF
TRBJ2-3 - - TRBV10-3 TGTGCCATCAGTGAGTCAGCTGCCCGGGACGGTACGCAGTATTTT CAISESAARDGTQYF
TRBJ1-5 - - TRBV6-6 TGTGCCAGCAGTTACAGACAGAGCAATCAGCCCCAGCATTTT CASSYRQSNQPQHF
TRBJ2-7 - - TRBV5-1 TGCGCCAGCAGCTTGGAGGGGCGGGTCAGTTACGAGCAGTACTTC CASSLEGRVSYEQYF
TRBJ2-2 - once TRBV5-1 TGCGCCAGCAGCTTGCTCGGGGAGAACACCGGGGAGCTGTTTTTT CASSLLGENTGELFF
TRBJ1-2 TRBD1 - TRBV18 TGTGCCAGCTCACCTTTAGGTCGGGACAGGGTAAACTATGGCTACACCTTC CASSPLGRDRVNYGYTF